The clone carrying this T cell receptor (beta chain) came up a few times. Its antigen is not known. The source of the sample is a study of cytomegalovirus exposure and HLA in healthy donors. Study results and caveats: Looking again later, the authors saw that most CMV-associated TCR beta chains seemed HLA-restricted. According to the study, roughly 160 TCR beta chains were cytomegalovirus-associated. An ancestry cluster, one associated with Asian ancestry, reportedly showed fewer N-insertions than the roughly 610-donor mean in a later analysis.

The study ran its PCR with 60 Vbeta and 13 Jbeta primers. Libraries were prepared by immunoSEQ multiplex PCR; TCRdb keeps only in-frame clonotypes and omits some of them. The sample includes 180,000 or so clones, approximately 82% of them seen just once. V lost 3 bases and J lost 5; bases outside the gene matches: 3. The CDR3 has 15 amino acids. The germline V gene has CDR1 SGHTS and CDR2 YDEGEE. This chain connects TRBV5-8 to TRBJ1-4, with TRBD1 identical over 11 bases. This clonotype originated in a woman aged 40 to 50 in good health and CMV-seropositive. The material sequenced was PBMCs. In nucleotides, the CDR3 is TGTGCCAGCAGCTCCGGACAGGGGGCCAATGAAAAACTGTTTTTT. This codes for CASSSGQGANEKLFF.